This T cell receptor beta chain derives from a study of blood T cell repertoires in COVID-19 (TCRdb year 2020). Regarding the study in general: The collaborator samples originated in the United States, Italy and Spain and spanned the acute and convalescent phases of COVID-19. The prospective study material was composed of cDNA or gDNA derived from T cells, B-cell-depleted T cells, or PBMCs. Subjects who had been exposed to COVID-19, were actively infected with it, or had recovered from it provided the deeply sampled blood TCRbeta repertoires that made up the dataset. The repertoires were released in a freely available public database intended as a resource for research on the immune response to SARS-CoV-2. Samples came from the ongoing ImmuneRACE study (first 160 participants) plus 1,254 subjects from 6 global collaborators. A de-identified subject ID, COVID-19 status, age in years and sex were almost always included in the sample metadata. Where HLA class I and class II types were available, the types were taken from metadata supplied by the sample provider, not from assay-based typing. General findings and caveats noted by the study authors: How much clinical and demographic metadata was included differed by source and by participant, and the metadata was provided uncurated.

The immunoSEQ Assay, a bias-controlled multiplex PCR, was used to amplify TCRbeta CDR3 regions from genomic DNA. Turning to the authors' computational methods: Within the assay, amplification of reference gene primers was used to estimate how many nucleated cells each sample contained. To quantify the absolute abundance of each unique TCRbeta CDR3 rearrangement, sequence reads were collapsed and filtered. For each sample, productive Simpson clonality was calculated as the square root of Simpson's diversity index across productive rearrangements. This immuneACCESS table, as held by TCRdb, lists in-frame sequences with V and J called but not all clones. Of the missing ones, under half trace to an unresolved V gene in checked studies; the others have no known cause. V, J and clone size reflect that table, while D and trimming were determined from the DNA. Recorded for this sample are roughly 97,000 clones; 90% of them occurred a single time. The ten biggest clones cover 1.7% of the sample.

CDR1 MNHEY and CDR2 SVGAGI were looked up in the germline V gene. V ends up 6 bases short and J 7 bases short, with an unmatched junction base count of 5. Measured from the cysteine to the phenylalanine, the CDR3 is 13 residues long. The CDR3 DNA has 39 bases and is translated from base 1. A note on this clone: The specificity of this receptor is unknown. Base qualities are not recorded, but no much larger clone differs from it by a single base.

Whole blood was collected in K2EDTA tubes by collaborating institutions according to the institutions' own protocols. For TCRbeta analysis, collaborators shipped samples as frozen whole blood, isolated PBMCs, or DNA extracted from either of those sample types. This TCR was sampled from a man between 60 and 75 years old with acute or convalescent COVID-19. Sequencing was carried out using peripheral blood. The V gene is TRBV6-5 and the J gene is TRBJ1-2, with TRBD1 matching 10 junction bases. The CDR3 protein is CASSRQGAVGYTF. The bases are TGTGCCAGCAGCCGACAGGGGGCGGTTGGCTACACCTTC.